Listed below are T cell receptor beta chains from one sample, sequenced in a study of blood T cells in healthy people across ages. A single record per CDR3 protein comes from TCRdb applying MiXCR to the 5' RACE reads. Altogether some 550,000 distinct CDR3 sequences are present, more than 45% being singletons, with the ten largest covering around 23%. Sequenced: blood. The origin of the receptors is a man older than 75 in good health. Both conserved end residues are part of each CDR3. D genes are given only for firm matches. Some rows mark clone size as missing; the rest say once, few, many or name a class of expanded clone.

V	J	size	D	CDR3	DNA
TRBV18	TRBJ2-5	.	.	CASSPPGGGSETQYF	TGTGCCAGCTCACCTCCGGGTGGAGGGTCAGAGACCCAGTACTTC
TRBV4-3	TRBJ2-7	.	.	CASSQTLDTYEQYF	TGCGCCAGCAGCCAAACCTTGGACACCTACGAGCAGTACTTC
TRBV7-9	TRBJ2-1	few	TRBD2	CASSLARLAGNNEQFF	TGTGCCAGCAGCTTAGCTCGTCTAGCGGGGAACAATGAGCAGTTCTTC
TRBV12-3/TRBV12-4	TRBJ1-5	few	.	CASSFGQLNQPQHF	TGTGCCAGCAGTTTTGGGCAGTTGAATCAGCCCCAGCATTTT
TRBV2	TRBJ2-7	.	.	CASIGWVQGDEQYF	TGTGCCAGCATAGGGTGGGTTCAAGGCGACGAGCAGTACTTC
TRBV6-6	TRBJ2-3	few	TRBD2	CASSWSGRVDTQYF	TGTGCCAGCAGTTGGAGCGGGAGGGTTGATACGCAGTATTTT
TRBV6-5	TRBJ2-3	many	.	CASRHYGGASTDTQYF	TGTGCCAGCAGACATTACGGGGGAGCTAGCACAGATACGCAGTATTTT
TRBV7-2	TRBJ2-1	few	.	CASSPLRNEQFF	TGTGCCAGCAGCCCTTTAAGGAATGAGCAGTTCTTC
TRBV18	TRBJ2-7	.	.	CASAPRDNYEQYF	TGTGCCAGCGCACCAAGGGACAACTACGAGCAGTACTTC
TRBV20-1	TRBJ1-1	.	.	CSATGPFEAFF	TGCAGTGCAACCGGGCCCTTTGAAGCTTTCTTT
TRBV6-5	TRBJ2-7	many	TRBD1	CASTRTGDVREQYF	TGTGCCAGCACCCGGACAGGGGACGTTCGCGAGCAGTACTTC
TRBV7-9	TRBJ1-2	many	.	CASSLDSYGYTF	TGTGCCAGCAGCTTAGACAGCTATGGCTACACCTTC
TRBV7-9	TRBJ2-5	once	.	CASSLARTPRGTQYF	TGTGCCAGCAGCTTAGCGCGGACGCCCCGGGGGACCCAGTACTTC
TRBV3-1	TRBJ1-2	.	TRBD1	CASSHLGQGNYGYTF	TGTGCCAGCAGCCATCTGGGACAGGGGAACTATGGCTACACCTTC
TRBV2	TRBJ2-3	.	.	CASSEAPRGAQYF	TGTGCCAGCAGTGAGGCCCCCCGCGGTGCGCAGTATTTT
TRBV7-7	TRBJ2-7	.	TRBD1	CASSTATGQGSEQYF	TGTGCTAGCAGCACAGCCACAGGACAGGGATCCGAGCAGTACTTC
TRBV20-1	TRBJ2-7	.	TRBD1	CSAREGQEGRKQYF	TGCAGTGCTAGAGAGGGACAGGAAGGTCGAAAGCAGTACTTC
TRBV29-1	TRBJ1-1	once	TRBD1	CSVGPPRTGGQNAEAFF	TGCAGCGTTGGCCCCCCCCGGACAGGGGGCCAGAATGCTGAAGCTTTCTTT
TRBV6-5	TRBJ2-2	few	.	CASSYLRRSSSPWDGELFF	TGTGCCAGCAGTTACTTGAGGAGGTCCAGTTCCCCTTGGGACGGGGAGCTGTTTTTT
TRBV5-1	TRBJ2-1	.	.	CASSWAGANNEQFF	TGCGCCAGCAGCTGGGCGGGTGCGAACAATGAGCAGTTCTTC
TRBV20-1	TRBJ2-3	once	TRBD2	CSASPAGGGDTQYF	TGCAGTGCTAGTCCAGCGGGAGGGGGAGATACGCAGTATTTT
TRBV6-2/TRBV6-3	TRBJ2-1	few	TRBD2	CASSRRGGTYNEQFF	TGTGCCAGCAGCCGTCGGGGGGGCACCTACAATGAGCAGTTCTTC
TRBV20-1	TRBJ2-5	.	TRBD2	CSVGGLAGTKETQYF	TGCAGTGTTGGAGGGCTAGCGGGCACTAAAGAGACCCAGTACTTC
TRBV5-1	TRBJ2-7	few	TRBD1	CASSGQGVGYEQYF	TGCGCCAGCAGCGGACAGGGAGTAGGCTACGAGCAGTACTTC
TRBV29-1	TRBJ2-3	.	TRBD2	CSVEALAGVIGVQYF	TGCAGCGTTGAGGCGCTGGCGGGGGTCATTGGGGTGCAGTATTTT
TRBV7-2	TRBJ1-1	.	TRBD1	CASSSTGGWNTEAFF	TGTGCCAGCAGCTCCACAGGGGGCTGGAACACTGAAGCTTTCTTT
TRBV7-2	TRBJ2-3	.	TRBD2	CASSKLADTQYF	TGTGCCAGCAGCAAACTAGCGGATACGCAGTATTTT
TRBV20-1	TRBJ1-1	.	.	CSARSAGGFLPNTEAFF	TGCAGTGCTAGATCGGCGGGGGGCTTCCTTCCGAACACTGAAGCTTTCTTT
TRBV6-6	TRBJ1-3	.	.	CASSGDSGNTIYF	TGTGCCAGCAGTGGGGATTCTGGAAACACCATATATTTT
TRBV2	TRBJ2-1	.	.	CASSESRGSYNEQFF	TGTGCCAGCAGTGAAAGTCGGGGCAGCTACAATGAGCAGTTCTTC
TRBV18	TRBJ2-5	.	.	CASQSRREETQYF	TGTGCCAGCCAATCGCGTCGCGAAGAGACCCAGTACTTC
TRBV12-3/TRBV12-4	TRBJ1-5	.	TRBD1	CASSDRESGGQPQHF	TGTGCCAGCAGTGACAGGGAGAGTGGGGGACAGCCCCAGCATTTT
TRBV18	TRBJ2-3	many	.	CASSPQGTDTQYF	TGTGCCAGCTCACCCCAGGGCACAGATACGCAGTATTTT
TRBV4-3	TRBJ2-5	once	.	CASSQDLAARETQYF	TGCGCCAGCAGCCAAGATCTCGCGGCTCGGGAGACCCAGTACTTC
TRBV7-2	TRBJ2-7	many	TRBD2	CASSLATSGLYEQYF	TGTGCCAGCAGCTTAGCGACTAGCGGTTTATACGAGCAGTACTTC
TRBV5-5	TRBJ2-7	many	TRBD1	CASSLTGTGGSYEQYF	TGTGCCAGCAGCTTGACCGGGACAGGGGGTAGCTACGAGCAGTACTTC
TRBV11-2	TRBJ2-7	.	TRBD2	CASTRLAASYEQYF	TGTGCCAGCACTCGACTAGCAGCGTCCTACGAGCAGTACTTC
TRBV2	TRBJ1-6	.	.	CAIKSSYNSPLHF	TGTGCCATCAAGAGCTCCTATAATTCACCCCTCCACTTT
TRBV7-2	TRBJ2-7	.	TRBD2	CASSLGPAGDHEQYF	TGTGCCAGCAGCTTAGGCCCAGCGGGAGACCACGAGCAGTACTTC
TRBV12-3/TRBV12-4	TRBJ2-2	few	.	CASSHAEKRRTGELFF	TGTGCCAGCAGTCACGCCGAAAAAAGGAGGACCGGGGAGCTGTTTTTT